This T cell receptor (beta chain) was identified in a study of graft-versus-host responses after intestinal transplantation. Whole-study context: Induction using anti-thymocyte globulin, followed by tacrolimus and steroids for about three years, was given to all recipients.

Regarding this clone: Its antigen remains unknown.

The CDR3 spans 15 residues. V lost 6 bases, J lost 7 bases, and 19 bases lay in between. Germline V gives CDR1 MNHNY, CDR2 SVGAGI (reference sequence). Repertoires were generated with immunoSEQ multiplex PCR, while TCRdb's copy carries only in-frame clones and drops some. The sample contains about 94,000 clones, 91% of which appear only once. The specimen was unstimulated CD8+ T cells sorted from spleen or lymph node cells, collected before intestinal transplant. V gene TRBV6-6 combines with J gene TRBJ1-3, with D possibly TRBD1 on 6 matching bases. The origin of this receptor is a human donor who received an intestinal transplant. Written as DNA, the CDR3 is TGTGCCAGCAGCGCAACAGGGAACGTTGGGAACACCATATATTTT. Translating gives CASSATGNVGNTIYF.